A selection of T cell receptor beta chains follows, all from one sample in a study of human T cells and chemical hapten exposure. A single record per CDR3 protein comes from TCRdb applying MiXCR to the RACE reads. Of 95,000 to 100,000 distinct CDR3 sequences listed, less than 14% are singletons. Sample: whole blood, taken in connection with sensitization to the hapten diphenylcyclopropenone (DPC). Source of these receptors: a woman aged 55 to 70 with alopecia areata. Some clones in this sample may be carry-over from other donors' samples. Each CDR3 is given with its conserved first and last residue. Fields, in order: D gene, V gene, J gene, clone size, CDR3 DNA, CDR3 protein. A D gene is named only where the DNA matches it firmly. The size entry is marked missing in some rows and otherwise reads once, few, many or a size class.

>TRBD1|TRBV28|TRBJ1-1|.
TGTGCCAGCAGTTTGGGACAGCCTGGGAACACTGAAGCTTTCTTT
CASSLGQPGNTEAFF
>.|TRBV5-1|TRBJ1-2|.
TGCGCCAGCAGCTTCGGCGGTGGGGTTTATGGCTACACCTTC
CASSFGGGVYGYTF
>.|TRBV9|TRBJ1-4|.
TGTGCCAGCAGCGTAGAATCGCGGGGCGAAAAACTGTTTTTT
CASSVESRGEKLFF
>.|TRBV11-2|TRBJ2-7|.
TGTGCCAGCAGCTTGGACGGCGATAGCTCCTACGAGCAGTACTTC
CASSLDGDSSYEQYF
>.|TRBV20-1|TRBJ2-1|many
TGCAGTGCCTCGAAAGGGGCTCCCTACAATGAGCAGTTCTTC
CSASKGAPYNEQFF
>.|TRBV20-1|TRBJ1-1|.
TGCAGTGCTAGAGTTGAAGGGGACACTGAAGCTTTCTTT
CSARVEGDTEAFF
>.|TRBV7-3|TRBJ2-7|.
TGTGCCAGCAGCTTAGCAGAGGGACTCAAATTC
CASSLAEGLKF
>.|TRBV7-3|TRBJ2-1|many
TGTGCCAGCAGCCTCGGTAGCGTCTATGAGCAGTTCTTC
CASSLGSVYEQFF
>.|TRBV6-6|TRBJ2-7|.
TGTGCCAGCAGTTACTCGGTCACAGGCCCAGGGCAGTACTTC
CASSYSVTGPGQYF
>TRBD2|TRBV2|TRBJ2-1|.
TGTGCCAGCAGTGACGTTGCTAGCGGGCGCTACAATGAGCAGTTCTTC
CASSDVASGRYNEQFF
>TRBD1|TRBV7-9|TRBJ1-6|.
TGTGCCAGCAGGGGAGGGACAGTCTATTCACCCCTCCACTTT
CASRGGTVYSPLHF
>TRBD1|TRBV6-1|TRBJ1-2|few
TGTGCCAGCAGTGAAGCCGCCGGGACAGACTATGGCTACACCTTC
CASSEAAGTDYGYTF
>TRBD1|TRBV20-1|TRBJ1-1|few
TGCAGTGCCCCTCACCCGTCGACAGGGGGAATCCAAGCTTTCTTT
CSAPHPSTGGIQAFF
>.|TRBV14|TRBJ2-2|.
TGTGCCAGCAGCCAAGATTTTGTCTCCGGGGAGCTGTTTTTT
CASSQDFVSGELFF
>TRBD2|TRBV11-2|TRBJ2-1|.
TGTGCCAGCAGCTTAGGTACTAGCGGGAGGAACAATGAGCAGTTCTTC
CASSLGTSGRNNEQFF
>TRBD1|TRBV6-5|TRBJ2-7|few
TGTGCCAGCAGTTACACTTGGACAGGGGGCCCGTACGAGCAGTACTTC
CASSYTWTGGPYEQYF
>.|TRBV5-1|TRBJ1-6|many
TGCGCCAGCAGCTTGGCCGCCAATTCACCCCTCCACTTT
CASSLAANSPLHF
>.|TRBV29-1|TRBJ1-1|many
TGCAGCGTTGAGGGGGCCGGGGCCCCGAACACTGAAGCTTTCTTT
CSVEGAGAPNTEAFF
>.|TRBV27|TRBJ1-1|many
TGTGCCAGCAGTATGAACGTTGCAGGGAGAGCTTTCTTT
CASSMNVAGRAFF
>TRBD2|TRBV15|TRBJ2-4|.
TGTGCCACCAGCAGTGGGGCCGGGAGGGACATTCAGTACTTC
CATSSGAGRDIQYF
>TRBD2|TRBV13|TRBJ2-7|many
TGTGCCAGCAGCCTGAAGTTTAGCGGGGTTAGAGCCTACGAGCAGTACTTC
CASSLKFSGVRAYEQYF
>.|TRBV5-1|TRBJ1-2|many
TGCGCCAGCAGCTTGGGCCCAGACGGCTACACCTTC
CASSLGPDGYTF
>TRBD1|TRBV29-1|TRBJ2-7|many
TGCAGCGTTGAAGCGGGGACAGGGGGTTCGGGCGAGCAGTACTTC
CSVEAGTGGSGEQYF
>TRBD2|TRBV6-2/TRBV6-3|TRBJ2-7|.
TGTGCCAGCAGCCTACTAGCGGGAGTAGTTCACGAGCAGTACTTC
CASSLLAGVVHEQYF
>TRBD1|TRBV5-1|TRBJ1-1|medium-sized
TGCGCCAGCAGCTCCCCCGGGACAGGGGTCTTTGAAGCTTTCTTT
CASSSPGTGVFEAFF
>TRBD2|TRBV15|TRBJ2-3|many
TGTGCCACCAGCAGAGGACTAGCGGGGAGTTTTGCAGATACGCAGTATTTT
CATSRGLAGSFADTQYF
>TRBD1|TRBV7-8|TRBJ2-5|few
TGTGCCAGCAGCTTAGGCCCCAAGGGGGCCCAAGAGACCCAGTACTTC
CASSLGPKGAQETQYF
>.|TRBV7-9|TRBJ1-1|.
TGTGCCAGCAGGCGAGGGGGGACTGAAGCTTTCTTT
CASRRGGTEAFF
>TRBD1|TRBV20-1|TRBJ1-2|few
TGCAGTGCTATTACCGGGACAGGGGGAGGGTATGGCTACACCTTC
CSAITGTGGGYGYTF
>.|TRBV29-1|TRBJ1-2|many
TGCAGCGTTGGAACGGCTGGCGGTGGCTACACCTTC
CSVGTAGGGYTF
>TRBD2|TRBV2|TRBJ2-3|.
TGTGCCAGCAGTGTCACTTGGACTAGCGGGGGCCCCACCACAGATACGCAGTATTTT
CASSVTWTSGGPTTDTQYF
>.|TRBV6-5|TRBJ2-7|many
TGTGCCAGCAGTTACTCGGGACCCCCTTACGAGCAGTACTTC
CASSYSGPPYEQYF
>.|TRBV30|TRBJ2-3|few
TGTGCCTGGGTGGAAAAAAGCGGATCAACAGATACGCAGTATTTT
CAWVEKSGSTDTQYF
>.|TRBV4-1|TRBJ2-1|.
TGCGCCAGCACACCTTCGTCCTACAATGAGCAGTTCTTC
CASTPSSYNEQFF
>TRBD2|TRBV20-1|TRBJ2-1|.
TGCAGTGCTAGAGATTCGGGGGCTAGCGGGGACTACAATGAGCAGTTCTTC
CSARDSGASGDYNEQFF
>.|TRBV20-1|TRBJ2-3|many
TGCAGTGCTAGGGACTACCAGGGGGCAGATACGCAGTATTTT
CSARDYQGADTQYF
>TRBD1|TRBV7-3|TRBJ1-1|.
TGTGCCAGCAGCTTAGCCGGGACAGTCAACACTGAAGCTTTCTTT
CASSLAGTVNTEAFF
>TRBD2|TRBV6-5|TRBJ2-3|many
TGTGCCAGCAGTTACTCGTCTAGCGGGGGGGCAGGTAACACAGATACGCAGTATTTT
CASSYSSSGGAGNTDTQYF
>TRBD1|TRBV5-6|TRBJ2-3|.
TGTGCCAGCAGCTTGGACAGGGGTATAGACACAGATACGCAGTATTTT
CASSLDRGIDTDTQYF
>.|TRBV14|TRBJ1-4|many
TGTGCCAGCAGCCAGAGGAATAATGAAAAACTGTTTTTT
CASSQRNNEKLFF
>TRBD1|TRBV27|TRBJ1-5|few
TGTGCCAGCAGTGCCCAACCGACAGGGTTGGGTCAGCCCCAGCATTTT
CASSAQPTGLGQPQHF